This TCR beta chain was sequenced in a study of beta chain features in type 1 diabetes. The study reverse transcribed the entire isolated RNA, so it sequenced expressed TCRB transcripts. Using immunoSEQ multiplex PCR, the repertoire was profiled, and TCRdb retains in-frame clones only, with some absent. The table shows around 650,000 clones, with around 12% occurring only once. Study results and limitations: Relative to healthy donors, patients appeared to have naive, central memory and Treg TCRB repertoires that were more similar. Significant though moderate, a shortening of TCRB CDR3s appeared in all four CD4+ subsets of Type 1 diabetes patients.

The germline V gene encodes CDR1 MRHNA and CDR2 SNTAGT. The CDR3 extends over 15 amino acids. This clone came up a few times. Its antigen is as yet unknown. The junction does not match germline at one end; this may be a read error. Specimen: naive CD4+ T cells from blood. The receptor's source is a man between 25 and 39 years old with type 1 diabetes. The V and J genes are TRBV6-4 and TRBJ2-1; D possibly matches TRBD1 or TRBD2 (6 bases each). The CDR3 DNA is TGTGCCACCAGTGCGTGGGGGGCCGATTTAGGTGAGCAGTTCTTC. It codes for CATSAWGADLGEQFF.